The entry below describes one T cell receptor (beta chain). Method: immunoSEQ multiplex PCR; TCRdb's copy keeps in-frame clones and lacks some. Of about 200,000 clones in the sample, 85% to 90% were seen once. This entry comes from a study of blood T cell repertoires in COVID-19. The germline V and J ends were trimmed by 2 bases and 10 bases, with 13 bases remaining between them. The CDR3 contains 13 residues. Germline-derived CDR1 and CDR2 are SGHDT and YYEEEE. The specimen was PBMCs or T cells enriched from blood (not recorded which). The chain has TRBV5-6 and TRBJ2-1; tentatively, D is TRBD2 (5 bases). This TCR was sampled from a man aged 30-40 years who had recovered from COVID-19. Here the CDR3 reads CASSFTVTGEQFF. CDR3 DNA sequence: TGTGCCAGCAGCTTCACAGTTACGGGAGAGCAGTTCTTC.